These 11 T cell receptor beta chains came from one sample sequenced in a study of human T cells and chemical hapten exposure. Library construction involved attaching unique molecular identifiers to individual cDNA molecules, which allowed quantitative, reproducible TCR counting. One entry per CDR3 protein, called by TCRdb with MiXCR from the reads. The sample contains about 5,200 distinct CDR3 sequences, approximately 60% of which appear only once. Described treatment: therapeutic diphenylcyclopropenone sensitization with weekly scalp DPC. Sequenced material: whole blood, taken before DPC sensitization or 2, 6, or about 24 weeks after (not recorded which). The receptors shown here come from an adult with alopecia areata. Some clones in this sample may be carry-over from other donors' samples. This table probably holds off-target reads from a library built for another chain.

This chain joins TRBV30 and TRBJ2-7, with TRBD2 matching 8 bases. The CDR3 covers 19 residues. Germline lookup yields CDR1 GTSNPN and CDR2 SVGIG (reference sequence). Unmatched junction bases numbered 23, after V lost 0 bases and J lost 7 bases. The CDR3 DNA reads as TGTGCCTGGAGTGTCCCCAGGGCTAGCGGGTGGACCGCGGAAGAGGAGCAGTACTTC. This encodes CAWSVPRASGWTAEEEQYF.

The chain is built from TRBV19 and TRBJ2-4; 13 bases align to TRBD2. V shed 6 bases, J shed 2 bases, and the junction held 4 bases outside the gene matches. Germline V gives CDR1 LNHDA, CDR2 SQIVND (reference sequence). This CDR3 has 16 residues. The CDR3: CASRGLAGTSKNIQYF. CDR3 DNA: TGTGCCAGTAGGGGACTAGCGGGAACCTCCAAAAACATTCAGTACTTC.

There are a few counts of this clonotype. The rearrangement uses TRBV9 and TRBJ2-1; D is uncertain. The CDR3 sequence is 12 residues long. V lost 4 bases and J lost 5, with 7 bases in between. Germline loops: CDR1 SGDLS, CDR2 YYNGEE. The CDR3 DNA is TGTGCCAGCAGCATGTGGGACAATGAGCAGTTCTTC. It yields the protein CASSMWDNEQFF.

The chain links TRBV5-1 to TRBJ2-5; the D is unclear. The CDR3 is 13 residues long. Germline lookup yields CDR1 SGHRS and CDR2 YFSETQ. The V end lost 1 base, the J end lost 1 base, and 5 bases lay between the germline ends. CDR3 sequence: CASSLLGQETQYF. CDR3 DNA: TGCGCCAGCAGCTTGTTAGGCCAAGAGACCCAGTACTTC.

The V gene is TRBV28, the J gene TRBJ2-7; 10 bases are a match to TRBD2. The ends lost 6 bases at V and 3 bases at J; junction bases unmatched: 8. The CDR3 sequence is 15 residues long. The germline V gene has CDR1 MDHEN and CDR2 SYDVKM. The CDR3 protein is CASRLLSGRVYEQYF. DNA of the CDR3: TGTGCCAGCAGACTACTCAGCGGGAGGGTCTACGAGCAGTACTTC.

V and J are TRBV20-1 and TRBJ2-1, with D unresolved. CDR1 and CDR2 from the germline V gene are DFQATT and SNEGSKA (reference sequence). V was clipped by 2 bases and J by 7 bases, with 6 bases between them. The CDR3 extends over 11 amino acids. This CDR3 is CSARLWNEQFF. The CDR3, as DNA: TGCAGTGCTAGACTTTGGAATGAGCAGTTCTTC.

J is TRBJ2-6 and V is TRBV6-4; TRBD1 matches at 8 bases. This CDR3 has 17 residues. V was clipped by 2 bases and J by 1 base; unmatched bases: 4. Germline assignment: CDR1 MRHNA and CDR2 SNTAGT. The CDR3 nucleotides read TGTGCCAGCAGTGACACCGACAGGGGATCTGGGGCCAACGTCCTGACTTTC. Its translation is CASSDTDRGSGANVLTF.

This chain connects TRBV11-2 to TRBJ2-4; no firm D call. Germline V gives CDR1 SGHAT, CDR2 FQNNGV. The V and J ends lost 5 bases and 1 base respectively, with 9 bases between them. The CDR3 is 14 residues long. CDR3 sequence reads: CASSPFGAKNIQYF. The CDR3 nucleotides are TGTGCCAGCAGCCCCTTTGGGGCCAAAAACATTCAGTACTTC.

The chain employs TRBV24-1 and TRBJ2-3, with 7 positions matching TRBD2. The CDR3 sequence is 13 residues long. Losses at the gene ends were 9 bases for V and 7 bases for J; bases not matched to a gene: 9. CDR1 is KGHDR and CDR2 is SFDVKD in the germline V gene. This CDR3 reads CATGPSGINTQYF. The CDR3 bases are TGTGCCACCGGTCCCAGCGGGATCAATACGCAGTATTTT.

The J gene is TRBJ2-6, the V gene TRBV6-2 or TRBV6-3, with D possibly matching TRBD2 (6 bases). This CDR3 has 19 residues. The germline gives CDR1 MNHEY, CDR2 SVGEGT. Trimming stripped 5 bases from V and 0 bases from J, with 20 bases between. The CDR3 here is CASSTGILAVISGANVLTF. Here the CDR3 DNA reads TGTGCCAGCAGTACCGGGATTTTAGCGGTAATCTCTGGGGCCAACGTCCTGACTTTC.

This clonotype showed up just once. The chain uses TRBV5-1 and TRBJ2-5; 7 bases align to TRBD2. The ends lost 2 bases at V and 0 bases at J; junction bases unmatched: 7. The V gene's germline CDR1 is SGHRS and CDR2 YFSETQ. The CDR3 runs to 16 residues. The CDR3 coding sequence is TGCGCCAGCAGCTTCTTGGGGACTATCGACCAAGAGACCCAGTACTTC. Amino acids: CASSFLGTIDQETQYF.